The clone carrying this T cell receptor (beta chain) was counted many times. Amplified TCR beta CDR3 regions came from RNA transcripts. TCR CDR3 regions were first amplified by RT-PCR with HTBI primers. TCRdb re-called the multiplex PCR reads through MiXCR, storing one row per CDR3 protein. The table shows around 620,000 distinct CDR3 sequences, with approximately 14% occurring only once. The sample belongs to a study of T cells in Graves' hyperthyroidism and ophthalmopathy. The V end was cut by 0 bases, the J end by 0 bases, with 9 bases between. Germline values: CDR1 SNHLY, CDR2 FYNNEI. The CDR3 runs to 16 residues.

The sequence was obtained from a woman under 30 with Graves' ophthalmopathy. The sample was blood. The chain couples TRBV2 to TRBJ2-1; D remains ambiguous. CDR3 DNA: TGTGCCAGCAGTGAAGCATACAGCGTCTCCTACAATGAGCAGTTCTTC. Its protein product is CASSEAYSVSYNEQFF.